What follows is one TCR beta chain and its context. No antigen is known for it. No base-level quality is on record; no much larger clone is a single base apart. This specimen belongs to a study of neoadjuvant nivolumab and ipilimumab in lung cancer (TCRdb year 2020). As for the study more broadly: Nivolumab was given at 3 mg/kg intravenously on days 1, 15 and 29, and the combination arm added ipilimumab 1 mg/kg on day 1 only. Seven patients had matched pretherapy and resected tumor pairs analyzed, with four treated with nivolumab and three with nivolumab plus ipilimumab. A total of just under 45 patients with operable NSCLC were treated in the trial, with around 23 randomized to nivolumab monotherapy and about 20 randomized to nivolumab plus ipilimumab. The primary endpoint of the trial was the rate of major pathologic response (MPR) in the intention-to-treat population of each study arm. TCR repertoires in pretherapy (baseline) peripheral blood were compared with TCR repertoires in tumors resected at surgery after neoadjuvant immune checkpoint blockade. What the work shows at the level of the full study, not this receptor alone: Richness in tumors resected after neoadjuvant therapy showed a positive correlation with pretherapy blood TCR richness (Spearman R = 0.82). TCR richness and clonality were greater in resected tumors than in tumor-adjacent uninvolved lung, and increases were seen in more dual-therapy-treated tumors. A small number of samples was subjected to TCR sequencing. No significant correlation was found between TCR clonality and pathologic tumor regression, and only one major-pathologic-response sample was available for the clonality analysis. From pretherapy to surgery, tumor T-cell richness and clonality went up in three of three dual-therapy tumors, versus only two of four nivolumab-treated tumors.

The CDR3 contains 15 residues, cysteine and phenylalanine counted. CDR3 DNA only is kept here, 45 bases in frame from base 1. V is trimmed back by 3 bases and J by 0 bases, and the junction contains 2 bases that no gene match accounts for. CDR1 and CDR2 are drawn from the germline V gene: SGHRS, YFSETQ. According to the study, the label for this sample's time point signals: at surgical resection after neoadjuvant nivolumab +/- ipilimumab. The samples were taken from NEOSTAR, a phase 2 randomized trial in operable NSCLC that tested neoadjuvant nivolumab or nivolumab plus ipilimumab, followed by surgery. Tumor-adjacent uninvolved lung was collected at resection and served as a matched non-tumor comparison for resected tumor TCR repertoires. The library was prepared using the immunoSEQ multiplex PCR assay. Under the source paper's analysis protocol: Repertoires were summarized by richness and clonality, and significantly expanded and contracted clones were identified between pre- and post-therapy samples. Imported from immuneACCESS, the table was reduced by TCRdb to in-frame sequences with V and J called. These copies leave out some clones; in studies compared against another copy, an unresolved V gene accounts for under half, and the cause of the remainder is not known. V, J and clone size derive from that table, while D and trimming were established from the DNA sequence. The sample has more than 2,000 clones on record, over 65% of them singletons. Over 9.5% of the sample is held by the ten biggest clonotypes.

The rearrangement combines TRBV5-1 with TRBJ2-2, with 7 bases aligning to TRBD1. Sample: adjacent normal lung tissue, taken after neoadjuvant nivolumab, alone or with ipilimumab, at or shortly before surgery. This receptor was identified in an adult with non-small cell lung cancer. The CDR3 protein is CASSYGTANTGELFF. The sequence in DNA is TGCGCCAGCAGCTATGGGACAGCGAACACCGGGGAGCTGTTTTTT.